This T cell receptor beta chain was recorded in a study of metastatic and nonmetastatic thyroid tumors (dated by TCRdb to the early 2020s). In the study overall: The researchers compared repertoires between peripheral blood samples and tumor or nodule tissue samples from patients with malignant or benign thyroid disease.

No patient had received any treatment before thyroid surgery. Using T-cell receptor beta sequencing, the researchers looked back retrospectively at clinical samples from patients, gathered between about 2012 and 2018. The library was made by PCR. For sequencing, an Illumina HiSeq 4000 was employed. The TCR beta-chain CDR3 region of each patient was profiled by high-throughput sequencing. Under the source paper's analysis protocol: CDR3 differences across clinicopathological groups were used to build a classifier for discriminating distant-metastatic papillary thyroid cancer patients. To measure repertoire diversity the researchers used the Shannon index, while the Morisita-Horn index served to gauge how similar the tumor and blood repertoires were. TCRdb reworked the public reads: Q25 trimming with fastp, MiXCR clone assembly, productive beta chains retained. TCRdb, not the original authors, processed these V and J calls. This sample lists 3,200 or so clones; roughly a third were detected once. In total, the top ten clones hold 15% to 20% of the sample.

Based on its abundance in the sample, this clone is large (0.1 to 1%). What this receptor recognizes is not known. The sample holds no much larger clone one base away, and base qualities are not on file. Summary of the overall study and its limitations: In both blood and tumor samples, malignant tumors were reported to have significantly higher TCR beta diversity than benign nodules.

The CDR3, cysteine through phenylalanine, is 15 amino acids long. Just CDR3 DNA is preserved here, 45 bases in frame from base 1. V was cut back by 4 bases and J by 1 base, leaving a gap of 15 bases between them. The germline V gene provides CDR1 SGHRS and CDR2 YFSETQ. This receptor was identified in a female donor with papillary thyroid cancer or a benign thyroid nodule (not recorded which). Some clones in this sample may be carry-over from other donors' samples. The sample comprised adjacent normal tissue. Recombination linked TRBV5-1 to TRBJ2-7; possibly the D gene is TRBD2, per 6 matching bases. The CDR3 protein sequence reads: CASSEAGGFSYEQYF. The base sequence is TGCGCCAGCAGCGAGGCCGGGGGTTTTTCCTACGAGCAGTACTTC.